These T cell receptor beta chains were read from a single sample in a study of blood T cells in healthy people across ages. A single record per CDR3 protein comes from TCRdb applying MiXCR to the 5' RACE reads. The sample lists 550,000 to 700,000 distinct CDR3 sequences; roughly 28% were seen once. The specimen was blood. The origin of the receptors is a woman in her 70s in good health. Both conserved end residues are part of each CDR3. Fields, in order: D gene, clone size, V gene, J gene, CDR3 protein, CDR3 DNA. A D gene is named only where the DNA matches it firmly. Only part of the rows carry a size: once, few, many, or a class if the clone is expanded.

D: .; size: .; V: TRBV6-5; J: TRBJ2-1; CDR3: CASSYSGRLAHEQFF; DNA: TGTGCCAGCAGTTACTCGGGGCGCTTAGCTCATGAGCAGTTCTTC
D: .; size: few; V: TRBV2; J: TRBJ2-7; CDR3: CASGGLSYEQYF; DNA: TGTGCCAGCGGCGGGCTGTCCTACGAGCAGTACTTC
D: TRBD1; size: .; V: TRBV12-3/TRBV12-4; J: TRBJ2-1; CDR3: CASSPTPGTGSYNEQFF; DNA: TGTGCCAGCAGTCCTACCCCCGGGACAGGGAGTTACAATGAGCAGTTCTTC
D: TRBD1; size: once; V: TRBV6-1; J: TRBJ1-6; CDR3: CASKGQANSPLPF; DNA: TGTGCCAGCAAAGGACAGGCAAATTCACCCCTCCCCTTT
D: TRBD1; size: .; V: TRBV14; J: TRBJ1-2; CDR3: CASSQGTGGIFNYGYTF; DNA: TGTGCCAGCAGCCAGGGGACAGGGGGCATATTCAACTATGGCTACACCTTC
D: .; size: .; V: TRBV2; J: TRBJ2-1; CDR3: CASREVPLEQFF; DNA: TGTGCCAGCAGAGAGGTCCCCTTAGAGCAGTTCTTC
D: .; size: .; V: TRBV2; J: TRBJ1-1; CDR3: CANEREIGTEAFF; DNA: TGTGCCAACGAAAGGGAAATTGGCACTGAAGCTTTCTTT
D: TRBD2; size: few; V: TRBV7-2; J: TRBJ2-3; CDR3: CASSWTSGVGDTQYF; DNA: TGTGCCAGCAGCTGGACTAGCGGGGTAGGAGATACGCAGTATTTT
D: .; size: few; V: TRBV4-1; J: TRBJ2-6; CDR3: CASSQEDGGANVLTF; DNA: TGCGCCAGCAGCCAAGAAGATGGTGGGGCCAACGTCCTGACTTTC
D: TRBD1; size: .; V: TRBV19; J: TRBJ2-4; CDR3: CASSIGQGGNIQYF; DNA: TGTGCCAGTAGTATAGGACAGGGGGGAAACATTCAGTACTTC
D: TRBD2; size: .; V: TRBV5-1; J: TRBJ2-5; CDR3: CASSMGLAGPETRYF; DNA: TGCGCCAGCAGCATGGGACTAGCGGGGCCAGAGACCCGGTACTTC
D: TRBD1; size: few; V: TRBV5-5; J: TRBJ2-1; CDR3: CASSWDRVMYF; DNA: TGTGCCAGCAGCTGGGACAGGGTGATGTACTTC
D: .; size: .; V: TRBV5-1; J: TRBJ2-5; CDR3: CASSWGGMETQYF; DNA: TGCGCCAGCAGCTGGGGGGGCATGGAGACCCAGTACTTC
D: TRBD2; size: .; V: TRBV11-3; J: TRBJ2-3; CDR3: CASSYGTSGGTQYF; DNA: TGTGCCAGCAGCTATGGGACTAGCGGGGGAACGCAGTATTTT
D: .; size: .; V: TRBV7-9; J: TRBJ2-5; CDR3: CASSLEGSVETQYF; DNA: TGTGCCAGCAGCTTAGAGGGGAGCGTGGAGACCCAGTACTTC
D: .; size: few; V: TRBV9; J: TRBJ2-5; CDR3: CASSKALGEQYF; DNA: TGTGCCAGCAGCAAGGCTCTGGGGGAGCAGTACTTC
D: .; size: few; V: TRBV6-2/TRBV6-3; J: TRBJ2-2; CDR3: CASRDLQGRYTGELFF; DNA: TGTGCCAGCAGAGACCTACAGGGAAGGTACACCGGGGAGCTGTTTTTT
D: .; size: .; V: TRBV7-2; J: TRBJ2-1; CDR3: CASSLEGSRGREQFF; DNA: TGTGCCAGCAGCTTAGAAGGGTCCCGAGGGCGTGAGCAGTTCTTC
D: .; size: many; V: TRBV28; J: TRBJ1-2; CDR3: CASSGFQLYVTF; DNA: TGTGCCAGCAGCGGCTTCCAACTATACGTCACCTTC
D: .; size: .; V: TRBV20-1; J: TRBJ1-5; CDR3: CSARGDGNQPQHF; DNA: TGCAGTGCTAGAGGGGACGGCAATCAGCCCCAGCATTTT